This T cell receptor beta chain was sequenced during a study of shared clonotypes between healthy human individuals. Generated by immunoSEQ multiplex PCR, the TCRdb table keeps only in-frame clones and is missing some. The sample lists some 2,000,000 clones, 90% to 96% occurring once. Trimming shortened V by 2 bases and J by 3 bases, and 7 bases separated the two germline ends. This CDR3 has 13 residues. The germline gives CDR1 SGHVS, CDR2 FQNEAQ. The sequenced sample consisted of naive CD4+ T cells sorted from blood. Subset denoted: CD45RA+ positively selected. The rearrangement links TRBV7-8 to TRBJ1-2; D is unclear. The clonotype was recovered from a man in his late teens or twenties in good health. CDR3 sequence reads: CASSLSTDYGYTF. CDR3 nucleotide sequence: TGTGCCAGCAGCTTATCTACAGACTATGGCTACACCTTC.